This T cell receptor beta chain comes out of a study of control samples from healthy donors and cancer patients. This CDR3 is 13 amino acids long. Trimming left V 6 bases short and J 6 bases short, with 11 bases between. Germline CDR1 and CDR2: MNHEY and SMNVEV (reference sequence). Clones were read by immunoSEQ multiplex PCR, and TCRdb kept only the in-frame ones, dropping some. The table includes some 140,000 clones, 80% to 90% detected once. The chain employs TRBV27 and TRBJ2-2, with a possible D match to TRBD1 (6 bases). The origin of this receptor is a woman in her twenties or thirties in good health. Source material: blood. CDR3: CASRQGRAGELFF. CDR3 DNA: TGTGCCAGCAGACAGGGCCGGGCCGGGGAGCTGTTTTTT.